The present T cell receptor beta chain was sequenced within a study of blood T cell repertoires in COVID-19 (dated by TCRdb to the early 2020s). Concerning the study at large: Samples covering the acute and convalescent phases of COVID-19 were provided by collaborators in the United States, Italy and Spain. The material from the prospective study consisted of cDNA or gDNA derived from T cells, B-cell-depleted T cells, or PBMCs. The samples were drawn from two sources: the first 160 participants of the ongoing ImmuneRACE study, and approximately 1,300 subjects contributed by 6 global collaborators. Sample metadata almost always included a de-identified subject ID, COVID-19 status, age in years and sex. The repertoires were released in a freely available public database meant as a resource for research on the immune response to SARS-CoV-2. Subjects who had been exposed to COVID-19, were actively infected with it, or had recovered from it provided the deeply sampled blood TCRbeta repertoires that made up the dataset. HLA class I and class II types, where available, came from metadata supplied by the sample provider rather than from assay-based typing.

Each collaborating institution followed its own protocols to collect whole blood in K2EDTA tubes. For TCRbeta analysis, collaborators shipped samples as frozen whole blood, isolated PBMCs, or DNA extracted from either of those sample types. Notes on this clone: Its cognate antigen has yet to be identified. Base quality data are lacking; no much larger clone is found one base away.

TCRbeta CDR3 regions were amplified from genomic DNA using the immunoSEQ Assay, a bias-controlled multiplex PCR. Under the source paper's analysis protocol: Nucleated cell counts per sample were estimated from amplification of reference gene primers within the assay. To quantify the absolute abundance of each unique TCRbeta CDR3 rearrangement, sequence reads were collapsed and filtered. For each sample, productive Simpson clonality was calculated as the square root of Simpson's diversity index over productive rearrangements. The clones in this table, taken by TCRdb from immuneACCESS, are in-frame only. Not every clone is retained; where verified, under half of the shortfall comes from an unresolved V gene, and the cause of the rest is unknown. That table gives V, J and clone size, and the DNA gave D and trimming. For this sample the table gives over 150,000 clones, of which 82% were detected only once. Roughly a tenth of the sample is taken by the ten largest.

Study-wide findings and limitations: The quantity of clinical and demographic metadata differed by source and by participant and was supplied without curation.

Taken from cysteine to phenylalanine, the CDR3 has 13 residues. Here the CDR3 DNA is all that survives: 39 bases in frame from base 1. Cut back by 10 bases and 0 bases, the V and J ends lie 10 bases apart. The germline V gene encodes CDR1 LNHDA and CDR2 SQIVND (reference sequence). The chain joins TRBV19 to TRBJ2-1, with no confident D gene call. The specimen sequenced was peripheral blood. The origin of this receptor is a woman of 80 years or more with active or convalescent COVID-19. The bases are TGTGCCACGACCCGGAGCTCCTACAATGAGCAGTTCTTC. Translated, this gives CATTRSSYNEQFF. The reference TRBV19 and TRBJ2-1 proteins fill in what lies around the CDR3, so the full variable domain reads DGGITQSPKYLFRKEGQNVTLSCEQNLNHDAMYWYRQDPGQGLRLIYYSQIVNDFQKGDIAEGYSVSREKKESFPLTVTSAQKNPTAFYLCATTRSSYNEQFFGPGTRLTVL.